This TCR beta chain was sequenced in a study of T-cell memory formation after mild COVID-19. Findings and caveats of the study: CD4/CD8 balance characterized clones contracting day 15 to 85, and CD4+ skew characterized later expanders. Among contracting clones, CD4+ were mainly CM/EM and CD8+ enriched in EMRA.

For this clonotype: The antigen is undetermined.

From the 5' RACE reads, TCRdb called clonotypes with MiXCR, one entry per CDR3 protein. The sample has almost 350,000 distinct CDR3 sequences; 20% to 25% are singletons. J was trimmed by 4 bases and V by 6 bases; bases with no gene match: 7. CDR3 length: 14 amino acids. Germline-derived CDR1 and CDR2 are SQVTM and ANQGSEA. The sample consisted of PBMCs or a T cell subset sorted from them (not recorded which). The V and J genes are TRBV29-1 and TRBJ2-1; TRBD2 aligns across 9 bases. This clonotype originated in a man between 18 and 35 years old who had mild COVID-19 (a few samples of this study predate the infection). Cell type and time point are not known. The CDR3 here is CSVGGGAIYNEQFF. As DNA, the CDR3 is TGCAGCGTCGGCGGGGGGGCGATTTACAATGAGCAGTTCTTC.